A single sample gave rise to the 32 T cell receptor beta chains below, sequenced in a study of a mutant IDH1 vaccine in newly diagnosed glioma. Documented time point: week 11, during vaccination. Every vaccination contained 300 ug of the mutant IDH1 20-mer peptide and was paired with topical imiquimod. Their recognized antigens are unknown. The table came from immunoSEQ multiplex PCR; TCRdb's copy has only in-frame clones and leaves some out. The sample lists about 60,000 clones; under 85% were seen once. Sequencing used PBMCs, obtained from a glioma patient whose treatment included an IDH1 peptide vaccine. Receptors were obtained from a man aged 25 to 45 with glioma.

V is TRBV5-3 and J is TRBJ2-5, with TRBD1 matching over 10 bases. TRBV5-3 is noted as an ORF with a role that remains uncertain. The CDR3 runs to 14 residues. V dropped 8 bases and J dropped 5; count of bases not matched to a gene: 9. The CDR3 loop is CASSRQGATETQYF. CDR3 coding DNA: TGTGCCAGCAGCCGACAGGGGGCTACGGAGACCCAGTACTTC.

The chain uses TRBV6-5 and TRBJ2-2; unclear D gene. The V end was cut by 2 bases, the J end by 5 bases, with 12 bases between. The CDR3 covers 15 residues. The germline gives CDR1 MNHEY, CDR2 SVGAGI. The CDR3, as DNA: TGTGCCAGCAGTTACAATCCGGACCCTACCGGGGAGCTGTTTTTT. This sequence encodes CASSYNPDPTGELFF.

This clone appeared once. The rearrangement links TRBV5-1 to TRBJ1-5, with D possibly being TRBD1 (6 bases). V was pared by 8 bases and J by 7 bases, with 10 bases between. This CDR3 spans 11 amino acids. Germline CDR1 reads SGHRS; CDR2 reads YFSETQ. Written as DNA, the CDR3 is TGCGCCAGTCGGGACAACCAGCCCCAGCATTTT. This gives the protein CASRDNQPQHF.

This clone was picked up one time. CDR3 bases: TGTGCCAGCAGTTACCAGAATCCGGGACAGGGAGGGCCCGCGTTCTTC. As protein: CASSYQNPGQGGPAFF. The rearrangement joins TRBV6-5 to TRBJ2-1, with 9 bases fitting TRBD1. Germline assignment: CDR1 MNHEY and CDR2 SVGAGI. Losses at the gene ends were 2 bases for V and 15 bases for J; bases not matched to a gene: 17. The CDR3 consists of 16 residues.

A single count supports this clone. V usage is TRBV28 and J usage is TRBJ1-2, with D tentatively TRBD1 (6 bases). CDR3 length: 12 residues. Trimming took off 4 bases at V and 7 bases at J, with 10 bases between the two ends. Germline CDR1 is MDHEN and CDR2 is SYDVKM. The CDR3 DNA sequence: TGTGCCAGCAGTTCACAGGGCGGTGGCTACACCTTC. It yields the protein CASSSQGGGYTF.

J is TRBJ2-3 and V is TRBV7-2, with D tentatively TRBD1 or TRBD2 (6 bases each). V was pared by 2 bases and J by 5 bases, with 11 bases between. CDR1 and CDR2 (germline): SGHTA, FQGNSA. This CDR3 region has 14 residues. CDR3 in DNA: TGTGCCAGCAGCTTAACGGGGGCTCAAGATACGCAGTATTTT. This codes for CASSLTGAQDTQYF.

Concerning this clone itself: At the DNA level, this CDR3 is encoded by other sequences in the same sample as well. The J gene is TRBJ1-5, the V gene TRBV9; a weak D match, TRBD1 (6 bases). V shed 0 bases and J shed 6 bases, with 10 bases lying between them. The germline V gene has CDR1 SGDLS and CDR2 YYNGEE. The CDR3 has 14 amino acids. In DNA form, the CDR3 reads TGTGCCAGCAGCGTAGGAGGGGGAGGTCAGCCCCAGCATTTT. It codes for CASSVGGGGQPQHF.

The chain uses TRBV6-5 and TRBJ2-5; 12 bases fit TRBD1. This CDR3 spans 15 amino acids. Germline CDR1 MNHEY, CDR2 SVGAGI. The J segment lost 5 bases and the V segment lost 6 bases, leaving 7 bases of the junction unmatched. For the CDR3, the DNA is TGTGCCAGCAGATCCGGGACAGGGGGCGTGGAGACCCAGTACTTC. Translating gives CASRSGTGGVETQYF.

The chain joins TRBV6-1 to TRBJ2-7, with D uncertain. Germline V CDR1 and CDR2: MNHNS, SASEGT. V shed 2 bases and J shed 3 bases, with 8 bases lying between them. This CDR3 comprises 13 residues. In DNA form, the CDR3 reads TGTGCCAGCAGTGAATCTAGAATCTACGAGCAGTACTTC. This translates into CASSESRIYEQYF.

This chain uses TRBV19 with TRBJ2-5; 11 bases are shared with TRBD1. The V segment lost 5 bases and the J segment 3 bases; nucleotides outside the gene matches: 11. The germline CDR1 and CDR2 sequences are LNHDA and SQIVND (reference sequence). This CDR3 is built from 17 residues. The CDR3 nucleotides are TGTGCCAGTAGTCCCGGACAGGGGGCTATTCGAGAAGAGACCCAGTACTTC. Translating it yields CASSPGQGAIREETQYF. Full variable domain (remainder filled in from reference TRBV19 and TRBJ2-5): DGGITQSPKYLFRKEGQNVTLSCEQNLNHDAMYWYRQDPGQGLRLIYYSQIVNDFQKGDIAEGYSVSREKKESFPLTVTSAQKNPTAFYLCASSPGQGAIREETQYFGPGTRLLVL.

This clone was counted once. V usage is TRBV11-1 and J usage is TRBJ2-2; D remains ambiguous. This CDR3 spans 14 amino acids. CDR1 is SGHAT, CDR2 FQDESV, per germline (reference sequence). V lost 1 base and J lost 0, with 3 bases in between. The CDR3 nucleotides read TGTGCCAGCAGCTTAGTCGCGAACACCGGGGAGCTGTTTTTT. Translated: CASSLVANTGELFF.

The rearrangement links TRBV11-2 to TRBJ2-1; D is tentatively TRBD1 or TRBD2 (5 bases each). V dropped 5 bases and J dropped 5 bases, with 13 bases sitting between them. This CDR3 spans 14 amino acids. Germline loops: CDR1 SGHAT, CDR2 FQNNGV. The CDR3, as DNA: TGTGCCAGCAGCCCGGGGACCTATAACAATGAGCAGTTCTTC. It translates to CASSPGTYNNEQFF.

This clone was observed a single time. V is TRBV18 and J is TRBJ2-7; a weak D match, TRBD2 (6 bases). The CDR3 length is 14 residues. V dropped 3 bases and J dropped 0 bases, with 9 bases sitting between them. Germline CDR1 KGHSH, CDR2 LQKENI. The CDR3 spells CASSPFGGSYEQYF. CDR3 bases: TGTGCCAGCTCACCGTTCGGGGGCTCCTACGAGCAGTACTTC.

The CDR3 DNA follows: TGTGCCAGCAGACCCGGGACAGGGGCCAATAATGAAAAACTGTTTTTT. As protein: CASRPGTGANNEKLFF. The chain combines TRBV2 with TRBJ1-4; the match to TRBD1 covers 10 bases. With 6 bases clipped from V and 4 bases from J, the junction kept 8 bases outside the gene matches. The germline V gene encodes CDR1 SNHLY and CDR2 FYNNEI. CDR3 length: 16 amino acids.

The rearrangement links TRBV2 to TRBJ1-1; D is uncertain. From germline, CDR1 is SNHLY and CDR2 FYNNEI. Trimming took 1 base from V and 4 from J, leaving 7 bases between them. This CDR3 comprises 13 residues. The CDR3 bases are TGTGCCAGCAGTGAAGGGCGGGGCACTGAAGCTTTCTTT. It yields the protein CASSEGRGTEAFF.

The chain combines TRBV30 with TRBJ1-2, with D possibly TRBD1 on 6 matching bases. Germline V gives CDR1 GTSNPN, CDR2 SVGIG (reference sequence). The CDR3 length is 14 residues. Trimming shortened V by 2 bases and J by 8 bases, and 18 bases separated the two germline ends. The CDR3 coding sequence is TGTGCCTGGAGTACAGGGATAGGCCTGCGGGGCTACACCTTC. The encoded protein is CAWSTGIGLRGYTF.

The V gene is TRBV6-5, the J gene TRBJ2-1, with 9 bases aligning to TRBD2. The germline V gene encodes CDR1 MNHEY and CDR2 SVGAGI. The trim removed 2 bases at V and 8 bases at J, leaving 4 bases unmatched. This CDR3 region has 14 residues. The CDR3 loop is CASSYTLAGDEQFF. The CDR3 bases are TGTGCCAGCAGTTACACTTTAGCGGGGGATGAGCAGTTCTTC.

This chain links TRBV27 with TRBJ2-1; perhaps TRBD1 as D (6 bases). CDR3 length equals 17 residues. Germline assignment: CDR1 MNHEY and CDR2 SMNVEV (reference sequence). Trimming took 7 bases from V and 5 from J, leaving 24 bases between them. The CDR3 spells CASKGGSEHRADNEQFF. CDR3 in DNA: TGTGCCAGCAAAGGAGGTTCCGAACACAGGGCGGACAATGAGCAGTTCTTC.

In its sample, this clone was seen once. The chain has TRBV7-9 and TRBJ1-5; D is perhaps TRBD1 (5 bases). The V gene's germline CDR1 is SEHNR and CDR2 FQNEAQ (reference sequence). V was cut by 5 bases and J by 0 bases, with 11 bases left in between. The CDR3 loop spans 15 amino acids. CDR3 in DNA: TGTGCCAGCAGCCCCTGGGGCGGTAGCAATCAGCCCCAGCATTTT. Protein sequence: CASSPWGGSNQPQHF.

This clone has just a few counts. This chain joins TRBV9 and TRBJ1-1; D unclear. The CDR3 runs to 14 residues. The V gene's germline CDR1 is SGDLS and CDR2 YYNGEE. Trimming cost V 4 bases and J 0 bases, with 10 bases left between them. CDR3 in amino acids: CASSHTLMNTEAFF. The DNA for the CDR3 is TGTGCCAGCAGCCACACCCTCATGAACACTGAAGCTTTCTTT.

In this sample, this clone turned up a few times. The chain carries TRBV6-6 and TRBJ1-2, with 7 nucleotides matching TRBD1. The V gene's germline CDR1 is MNHNY and CDR2 SVGAGI (reference sequence). The V gene end was trimmed by 2 bases and the J gene end by 3 bases; junction bases not matched to a gene: 3. CDR3 length: 14 residues. CDR3: CASSYRGQDYGYTF. DNA for the CDR3: TGTGCCAGCAGTTACAGGGGGCAGGACTATGGCTACACCTTC.

This clone was seen more than once but under ten times. The chain is built from TRBV6-1 and TRBJ1-4; maybe TRBD1 (6 bases). CDR1 MNHNS and CDR2 SASEGT come from the germline V gene. Trimming stripped 6 bases from V and 8 bases from J, with 19 bases between. This CDR3 is built from 15 residues. The CDR3: CASSRVQGEGEKLFF. Here the CDR3 DNA reads TGTGCCAGCAGCCGAGTACAGGGAGAGGGGGAAAAACTGTTTTTT.

The gene calls are TRBV7-3 and TRBJ1-2; D is undetermined. Trimming stripped 0 bases from V and 6 bases from J, with 11 bases between. Germline CDR1 is SGHTA and CDR2 is FQGTGA. This CDR3 spans 14 amino acids. The CDR3, as DNA: TGTGCCAGCAGCTTAACCCCTTTTGGGAATGGCTACACCTTC. It yields the protein CASSLTPFGNGYTF.

The chain carries TRBV10-1 and TRBJ2-7; D unclear. This CDR3 is 14 amino acids long. Trimming removed 2 bases at V and 0 bases at J, with 8 bases between. Germline CDR1 reads WNHNN; CDR2 reads SYGVQD (reference sequence). CDR3 DNA sequence: TGCGCCAGCAGTGAGAACAGCCGCTCCTACGAGCAGTACTTC. Translating gives CASSENSRSYEQYF.

The V call is TRBV7-2, the J call TRBJ2-3, with 10 positions matching TRBD2. This CDR3 has 16 amino acids. Trimming cost V 1 base and J 3 bases; bases outside gene matches: 4. The V gene's germline CDR1 is SGHTA and CDR2 FQGNSA. CDR3 sequence: CASSLEVAGGTDTQYF. DNA of the CDR3: TGTGCCAGCAGCTTAGAGGTAGCGGGGGGTACAGATACGCAGTATTTT.

V and J are TRBV30 and TRBJ2-2; no definite D call. Trimming took 1 base from V and 7 from J, leaving 10 bases between them. From germline, CDR1 is GTSNPN and CDR2 SVGIG (reference sequence). The CDR3 is 13 residues long. CDR3 in DNA: TGTGCCTGGAGTGCTGCTGGGGTCGGGGAGCTGTTTTTT. Translation: CAWSAAGVGELFF.

The chain joins TRBV5-2 to TRBJ1-1. TRBV5-2 is recorded as a pseudogene. CDR3 size: 14 residues. The CDR3 loop is CASSPRGDLTEAFF. The CDR3 DNA reads as TGCGCCAGCAGCCCAAGGGGAGATCTTACTGAAGCTTTCTTT.

This sequence joins TRBV5-1 and TRBJ2-7; 10 bases line up with TRBD1. This CDR3 is built from 13 residues. After removal of 4 bases from V and 3 bases from J, the junction contained 1 base not matched to a gene. CDR1 and CDR2 from the germline V gene are SGHRS and YFSETQ. CDR3 in amino acids: CASSGTGDYEQYF. Here the CDR3 DNA reads TGCGCCAGCAGCGGGACAGGGGACTACGAGCAGTACTTC. The full variable domain, its missing parts supplied by reference TRBV5-1 and TRBJ2-7, is KAGVTQTPRYLIKTRGQQVTLSCSPISGHRSVSWYQQTPGQGLQFLFEYFSETQRNKGNFPGRFSGRQFSNSRSEMNVSTLELGDSALYLCASSGTGDYEQYFGPGTRLTVT.

The rearrangement uses TRBV10-3 and TRBJ1-5; 8 bases fit TRBD1. This CDR3 comprises 13 residues. V lost 11 bases to trimming and J lost 4 bases; unmatched junction nucleotides: 7. Germline lookup yields CDR1 ENHRY and CDR2 SYGVKD. CDR3 in DNA: TGTGCCGGTAGACAGGGGTTGAATCAGCCCCAGCATTTT. Translation gives CAGRQGLNQPQHF.

V is TRBV19 and J is TRBJ2-3; 10 bases are shared with TRBD1. The CDR3 totals 13 residues. The germline gives CDR1 LNHDA, CDR2 SQIVND (reference sequence). Trimming at V came to 10 bases and at J to 4 bases, leaving 5 bases not matched to a gene. CDR3 region: CATMDRGADTQYF. The CDR3 DNA follows: TGTGCCACCATGGACAGGGGGGCAGATACGCAGTATTTT. Full variable domain (remainder filled in from reference TRBV19 and TRBJ2-3): DGGITQSPKYLFRKEGQNVTLSCEQNLNHDAMYWYRQDPGQGLRLIYYSQIVNDFQKGDIAEGYSVSREKKESFPLTVTSAQKNPTAFYLCATMDRGADTQYFGPGTRLTVL.

This clone appeared a single time. The V call is TRBV4-3, the J call TRBJ1-1; D call uncertain. The CDR3 runs to 14 residues. Germline V CDR1 and CDR2: LGHNA, YSLEER. Between the trimmed V and J ends, which lost 2 bases and 1 base, there was a span of 8 bases. CDR3 nucleotides: TGCGCCAGCAGCCAAAGGGCCTGGAACACTGAAGCTTTCTTT. This gives the protein CASSQRAWNTEAFF.

This chain connects TRBV27 to TRBJ1-5, with 9 bases fitting TRBD1. This CDR3 is 15 amino acids long. V lost 5 bases to trimming and J lost 2 bases; unmatched junction nucleotides: 4. Germline-derived CDR1 and CDR2 are MNHEY and SMNVEV (reference sequence). Written as DNA, the CDR3 is TGTGCCAGCAGTCCAAGGGACAGGGGCAATCAGCCCCAGCATTTT. Translated: CASSPRDRGNQPQHF.